These 18 T cell receptor beta chains were all obtained from the same sample, sequenced in a study of beta chain features in type 1 diabetes. Expressed TCRB transcripts were sequenced after all isolated RNA was converted to cDNA. Produced via immunoSEQ multiplex PCR; TCRdb's table is partial and in-frame only. The sample shows roughly 370,000 clones, 14% of them seen only once. The source material was naive CD4+ T cells from blood. The origin of the receptors is a man between 25 and 39 years old in good health.

This clone was counted only a few times. Other nucleotide sequences from this sample produce the same CDR3. The chain joins TRBV23-1 to TRBJ2-1; D perhaps matches TRBD2 (7 bases). TRBV23-1 falls under the ORF class, with uncertain function. CDR3 length equals 13 residues. Trimming left V 5 bases short and J 8 bases short, with 13 bases between. Here the CDR3 DNA reads TGCGCCAGCAGTTTACCGGGGGGCGATGAGCAGTTCTTC. Amino acids: CASSLPGGDEQFF.

V usage is TRBV2 and J usage is TRBJ2-5; 8 bases map to TRBD2. This CDR3 contains 14 residues. The V gene end was trimmed by 3 bases and the J gene end by 4 bases; junction bases not matched to a gene: 4. Per germline, CDR1 SNHLY and CDR2 FYNNEI. The CDR3 DNA reads as TGTGCCAGCAGTGAGGGACTAGTTTCAGAGACCCAGTACTTC. Its protein product is CASSEGLVSETQYF.

The chain uses TRBV29-1 and TRBJ2-3, with D possibly TRBD1 on 7 matching bases. The CDR3 covers 14 residues. The V end was cut by 4 bases, the J end by 1 base, with 12 bases between. Germline V gives CDR1 SQVTM, CDR2 ANQGSEA. CDR3 sequence: CSVVPGGRTDTQYF. In DNA, the CDR3 is TGCAGCGTTGTGCCAGGGGGGCGCACAGATACGCAGTATTTT.

The DNA of the CDR3 is TGTGCCAGCAGCTTAATATCCCCGAACACCGGGGAGCTGTTTTTT. Its protein is CASSLISPNTGELFF. This chain connects TRBV7-9 to TRBJ2-2; D call uncertain. The CDR3 covers 15 residues. V dropped 2 bases and J dropped 0 bases, with 7 bases sitting between them. Germline V gene sequence: CDR1 SEHNR, CDR2 FQNEAQ (reference sequence).

This chain uses TRBV6-5 with TRBJ2-5; D not resolved. Germline values: CDR1 MNHEY, CDR2 SVGAGI. V lost 5 bases, J lost 2 bases, and 12 bases lay in between. The CDR3 contains 14 residues. The CDR3 is CASSTSGKQETQYF. In DNA form, the CDR3 reads TGTGCCAGCAGTACTTCCGGAAAGCAAGAGACCCAGTACTTC.

The chain links TRBV7-9 to TRBJ2-3; D remains unclear. Trimming removed 5 bases from V and 4 bases from J, with 4 bases in between. Looked up from germline, CDR1 is SEHNR and CDR2 is FQNEAQ (reference sequence). This CDR3 comprises 11 residues. The CDR3 here is CASSESDTQYF. CDR3 nucleotides: TGTGCCAGCAGCGAGTCAGATACGCAGTATTTT.

V gene TRBV13 combines with J gene TRBJ2-7; tentatively, D is TRBD2 (5 bases). The germline V gene has CDR1 PRHDT and CDR2 FYEKMQ (reference sequence). Trimming removed 5 bases from V and 9 bases from J, with 35 bases in between. This CDR3 has 19 residues. The CDR3 loop is CASSPGRSEDLYDESTQYF. In DNA form, the CDR3 reads TGTGCCAGCAGCCCCGGTCGGTCGGAGGACCTTTATGATGAGTCTACGCAGTACTTC. Drawing the rest from reference TRBV13 and TRBJ2-7, the complete variable domain is AAGVIQSPRHLIKEKRETATLKCYPIPRHDTVYWYQQGPGQDPQFLISFYEKMQSDKGSIPDRFSAQQFSDYHSELNMSSLELGDSALYFCASSPGRSEDLYDESTQYFGPGTRLTVT.

This clone was found a few times. The chain joins TRBV10-3 to TRBJ2-2; the D gene is possibly TRBD1 (6 bases). CDR1 ENHRY and CDR2 SYGVKD come from the germline V gene. CDR3 length: 16 residues. Trimming pared 3 bases from V and 3 bases from J, leaving 14 bases between. CDR3 in amino acids: CAISEPPGHYTGELFF. Written as DNA, the CDR3 is TGTGCCATCAGTGAACCCCCGGGACACTACACCGGGGAGCTGTTTTTT.

This clone has a handful of counts. CDR3 coding DNA: TGTGCCAGCAGCCGCCGACTAGCGGGAGGGTTAGGTGAGCAGTTCTTC. This translates into CASSRRLAGGLGEQFF. This rearrangement joins TRBV27 to TRBJ2-1; 14 bases match TRBD2. This CDR3 comprises 16 residues. Germline CDR1 is MNHEY and CDR2 is SMNVEV (reference sequence). Trimming took 6 bases from V and 9 from J; bases not matched to a gene: 10.

This clone was seen a few times. The chain couples TRBV27 to TRBJ1-2, with D unresolved. The CDR3 is 15 residues long. The germline V gene has CDR1 MNHEY and CDR2 SMNVEV (reference sequence). V lost 5 bases, J lost 4 bases, and 17 bases lay in between. In DNA, the CDR3 is TGTGCCAGCAGTCGAAACCCCGGGTCCCCCTATGGCTACACCTTC. Its protein product is CASSRNPGSPYGYTF.

This clone was detected many times. V usage is TRBV10-3 and J usage is TRBJ1-1; 7 bases fit TRBD1. CDR1 ENHRY and CDR2 SYGVKD come from the germline V gene. J lost 3 bases, V lost 5 bases, and 3 bases had no gene match. The CDR3 has 13 amino acids. The CDR3 sequence: CAISTTGDTEAFF. CDR3 bases: TGTGCCATCAGTACTACAGGGGACACTGAAGCTTTCTTT.

This clone appeared many times. This chain connects TRBV30 to TRBJ2-4; D unresolved. CDR3 length equals 13 residues. Germline V CDR1 and CDR2: GTSNPN, SVGIG (reference sequence). V was clipped by 1 base and J by 5 bases, with 9 bases between them. The DNA for the CDR3 is TGTGCCTGGAGTGATGGGCTGGAAAACATTCAGTACTTC. Translated, it gives CAWSDGLENIQYF.

A few counts support this clone. The CDR3 loop reads CASSEVWATSGSFFVQFF. CDR3 DNA: TGTGCCAGCAGTGAAGTTTGGGCGACTAGCGGGAGTTTTTTTGTGCAGTTCTTC. The chain carries TRBV6-1 and TRBJ2-1; TRBD2 matches at 12 bases. Trimming at V came to 1 base and at J to 12 bases, leaving 16 bases not matched to a gene. Germline assignment: CDR1 MNHNS and CDR2 SASEGT. CDR3 length: 18 residues.

This clone turned up a few times. This chain joins TRBV6-6 and TRBJ2-5; TRBD2 agrees at 10 bases. The CDR3 consists of 13 residues. Germline trimming cut 10 bases from V and 5 bases from J; bases unmatched to any gene: 7. The germline V gene encodes CDR1 MNHNY and CDR2 SVGAGI (reference sequence). CDR3 sequence: CATVLAGWETQYF. The CDR3 coding sequence is TGTGCCACTGTACTAGCGGGGTGGGAGACCCAGTACTTC.

This clone was counted between two and nine times. The chain couples TRBV7-9 to TRBJ2-7, with D possibly TRBD2 on 6 matching bases. Trimming shortened V by 2 bases and J by 3 bases, and 11 bases separated the two germline ends. Germline CDR1 SEHNR, CDR2 FQNEAQ (reference sequence). This CDR3 contains 14 residues. This chain's CDR3 is CASSLPTGGYEQYF. In nucleotides, the CDR3 is TGTGCCAGCAGCTTACCCACCGGGGGCTACGAGCAGTACTTC.

The chain uses TRBV7-9 and TRBJ2-7; D is undetermined. With 5 bases removed from V and 5 bases from J, the gap between germline ends came to 22 bases. The CDR3 is 16 residues long. The germline gives CDR1 SEHNR, CDR2 FQNEAQ (reference sequence). CDR3 region: CASSPTKDGIPDEQYF. The CDR3 DNA reads as TGTGCCAGCAGCCCAACAAAAGACGGAATCCCTGACGAGCAGTACTTC.

Concerning this clone itself: The same CDR3 is also encoded by other DNA sequences in this sample. J is TRBJ2-2 and V is TRBV28; D gene uncertain. The CDR3 has 12 residues. V dropped 2 bases and J dropped 4 bases, with 2 bases sitting between them. CDR1 and CDR2 (germline): MDHEN, SYDVKM. The CDR3 bases are TGTGCCAGCAGTTTAGGCACCGGGGAGCTGTTTTTT. Protein: CASSLGTGELFF. Filled out from reference TRBV28 and TRBJ2-2, the complete variable domain reads DVKVTQSSRYLVKRTGEKVFLECVQDMDHENMFWYRQDPGLGLRLIYFSYDVKMKEKGDIPEGYSVSREKKERFSLILESASTNQTSMYLCASSLGTGELFFGEGSRLTVL.

The chain combines TRBV10-3 with TRBJ2-5; TRBD1 might be the D (5 bases). Germline CDR1 is ENHRY and CDR2 is SYGVKD. The germline V and J ends were trimmed by 4 bases and 2 bases, with 11 bases remaining between them. This CDR3 is 14 amino acids long. CDR3 sequence (DNA): TGTGCCATCAGTGTTAACAGGCGACAAGAGACCCAGTACTTC. This encodes CAISVNRRQETQYF.